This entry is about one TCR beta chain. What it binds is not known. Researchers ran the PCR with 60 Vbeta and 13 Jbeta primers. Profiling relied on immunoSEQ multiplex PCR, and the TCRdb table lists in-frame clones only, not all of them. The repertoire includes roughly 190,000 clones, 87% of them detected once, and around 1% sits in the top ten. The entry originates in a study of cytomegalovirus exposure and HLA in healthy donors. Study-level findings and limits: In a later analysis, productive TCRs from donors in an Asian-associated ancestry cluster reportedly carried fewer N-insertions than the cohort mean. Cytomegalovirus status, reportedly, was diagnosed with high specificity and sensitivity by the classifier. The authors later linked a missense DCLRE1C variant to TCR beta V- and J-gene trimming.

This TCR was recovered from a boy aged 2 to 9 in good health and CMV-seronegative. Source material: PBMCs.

Here the CDR3 DNA reads TGTGCCAGCAGGTACAGGGGGCTGAACGAGCAGTACTTC. Protein sequence: CASRYRGLNEQYF. V and J are TRBV5-4 and TRBJ2-7; TRBD1 agrees at 9 bases. CDR3 size: 13 residues. Germline V gene lookup returns CDR1 SGHNT and CDR2 YYREEE (reference sequence). The V gene end was trimmed by 5 bases and the J gene end by 5 bases; junction bases not matched to a gene: 5. The whole variable domain, filled in from reference TRBV5-4 and TRBJ2-7, reads ETGVTQSPTHLIKTRGQQVTLRCSSQSGHNTVSWYQQALGQGPQFIFQYYREEENGRGNFPPRFSGLQFPNYSSELNVNALELDDSALYLCASRYRGLNEQYFGPGTRLTVT.